This entry lists 21 T cell receptor beta chains sequenced from one sample in a study of T cell responses to AZD1222 COVID-19 vaccine. Measured with immunoSEQ multiplex PCR; TCRdb has only the in-frame clones, and not every one. The sample holds roughly 78,000 clones, 65% to 85% seen once. Here the sequenced sample was peripheral blood, taken on day 0 of AZD1222 vaccination. The receptor source for this set is an adult in good health.

The chain is built from TRBV20-1 and TRBJ2-2, with 7 bases matching TRBD2. Germline CDR1 is DFQATT and CDR2 is SNEGSKA (reference sequence). Unmatched junction bases numbered 22, after V lost 3 bases and J lost 0 bases. CDR3 size: 21 residues. The CDR3 spells CSASPGGSPGLVGSNTGELFF. In nucleotides, the CDR3 is TGCAGTGCTAGTCCCGGTGGATCTCCTGGACTAGTCGGATCGAACACCGGGGAGCTGTTTTTT.

This clone was seen just once. The rearrangement joins TRBV4-1 to TRBJ1-2; D might be TRBD1 (6 bases). Germline loops: CDR1 MGHRA, CDR2 YSYEKL. The V end was cut by 5 bases, the J end by 7 bases, with 20 bases between. CDR3 length: 15 residues. The CDR3 protein is CASSLPGAPVGGYTF. The CDR3 DNA sequence: TGCGCCAGCAGCTTACCAGGGGCCCCGGTCGGTGGCTACACCTTC.

This chain uses TRBV18 with TRBJ2-5; D not certain. The germline V and J ends were trimmed by 0 bases and 5 bases, with 13 bases remaining between them. Germline assignment: CDR1 KGHSH and CDR2 LQKENI. The CDR3 sequence is 15 residues long. For the CDR3, the DNA is TGTGCCAGCTCACCACCGTACGACTCTTGGGAGACCCAGTACTTC. It translates to CASSPPYDSWETQYF. Full variable domain (outside the CDR3, taken from reference TRBV18 and TRBJ2-5): NAGVMQNPRHLVRRRGQEARLRCSPMKGHSHVYWYRQLPEEGLKFMVYLQKENIIDESGMPKERFSAEFPKEGPSILRIQQVVRGDSAAYFCASSPPYDSWETQYFGPGTRLLVL.

This clone has only one observation. The chain employs TRBV24-1 and TRBJ2-5; D could derive from TRBD1 or TRBD2 (5 bases each). CDR1 and CDR2 from the germline V gene are KGHDR and SFDVKD. V was cut by 4 bases and J by 5 bases, with 10 bases left in between. This CDR3 has 13 amino acids. CDR3 sequence: CATSDRDVETQYF. The CDR3 region has the DNA TGTGCCACCAGTGACAGGGACGTCGAGACCCAGTACTTC.

Only a few counts were recorded for this clone. The gene calls are TRBV2 and TRBJ2-2; D is unclear. Germline assignment: CDR1 SNHLY and CDR2 FYNNEI. V dropped 4 bases and J dropped 7 bases, with 4 bases sitting between them. The CDR3 covers 11 residues. The CDR3 sequence is CASSADGELFF. The CDR3 DNA reads as TGTGCCAGCAGTGCGGACGGGGAGCTGTTTTTT.

V and J are TRBV6-5 and TRBJ2-3, with D unclear. The CDR3 loop spans 15 amino acids. The V end lost 2 bases, the J end lost 0 bases, and 9 bases lay between the germline ends. CDR1 and CDR2 from the germline V gene are MNHEY and SVGAGI. In DNA form, the CDR3 reads TGTGCCAGCAGTTACGCTTTCCTGAGCACAGATACGCAGTATTTT. Translated, it gives CASSYAFLSTDTQYF.

V and J are TRBV25-1 and TRBJ2-2; D is undetermined. The germline gives CDR1 MGHDK, CDR2 SYGVNS. The CDR3 has 16 residues. V lost 0 bases to trimming and J lost 5 bases, with 13 bases between them. The CDR3 DNA reads as TGTGCCAGCAGTGAATATAGGACCCATGGGACCGGGGAGCTGTTTTTT. The encoded protein is CASSEYRTHGTGELFF.

The chain has TRBV15 and TRBJ2-5; the D is unclear. Per the germline V gene, CDR1 is LNHNV and CDR2 is YYDKDF (reference sequence). Trimming took 1 base from V and 7 from J, leaving 10 bases between them. This CDR3 is built from 13 residues. For the CDR3, the DNA is TGTGCCACCAGCAGAGCTAGGGAAAGGACCCAGTACTTC. Its protein is CATSRARERTQYF.

The chain joins TRBV3-1 (or the pseudogene TRBV3-2) to TRBJ1-4; D gene unclear. CDR1 and CDR2 (germline): LGHDT, YNNKEL (reference sequence). The V gene lost 0 bases and the J gene lost 5 bases, with 13 bases spanning the gap. This CDR3 has 16 residues. The CDR3 region is CASSQEYGRSNEKLFF. DNA for the CDR3: TGTGCCAGCAGCCAAGAATATGGACGGAGCAATGAAAAACTGTTTTTT.

This chain connects TRBV11-2 to TRBJ2-5; TRBD2 aligns across 14 bases. Per germline, CDR1 SGHAT and CDR2 FQNNGV. CDR3 length: 16 residues. V was clipped by 5 bases and J by 5 bases; unmatched bases: 7. CDR3 coding DNA: TGTGCCAGCAGCCAGACTAGCGGGGGGGCCCGGGAGACCCAGTACTTC. Its translation: CASSQTSGGARETQYF. Full variable domain (remainder filled in from reference TRBV11-2 and TRBJ2-5): EAGVAQSPRYKIIEKRQSVAFWCNPISGHATLYWYQQILGQGPKLLIQFQNNGVVDDSQLPKDRFSAERLKGVDSTLKIQPAKLEDSAVYLCASSQTSGGARETQYFGPGTRLLVL.

The rearrangement uses TRBV15 and TRBJ1-2; 12 bases align to TRBD1. Germline CDR1 LNHNV, CDR2 YYDKDF (reference sequence). Unmatched junction bases numbered 9, after V lost 7 bases and J lost 6 bases. The CDR3 totals 15 residues. CDR3 sequence: CATTNPGQGAHGYTF. CDR3 bases: TGTGCCACCACCAACCCGGGACAGGGGGCCCATGGCTACACCTTC.

The chain carries TRBV7-2 and TRBJ2-1; 9 bases match TRBD1. The V and J ends lost 7 bases and 7 bases, in that order; junction bases with no gene match: 11. CDR1 SGHTA and CDR2 FQGNSA come from the germline V gene. This CDR3 is 15 amino acids long. The CDR3 is CASTPRGTGWNEQFF. The CDR3 bases are TGTGCCAGCACCCCTCGAGGGACAGGGTGGAATGAGCAGTTCTTC.

CDR3 bases: TGTGCCAGCAGCTTAGTGACGCAGTCTGGAAACACCATATATTTT. This translates into CASSLVTQSGNTIYF. The V and J genes are TRBV11-1 and TRBJ1-3; no clear D gene. V was pared by 1 base and J by 1 base, with 8 bases between. The CDR3 is 15 residues long. Germline CDR1 and CDR2: SGHAT and FQDESV (reference sequence).

V and J are TRBV2 and TRBJ1-2; 7 bases agree with TRBD1. V lost 4 bases, J lost 6 bases, and 8 bases stayed unmatched. Germline V CDR1 and CDR2: SNHLY, FYNNEI. CDR3 length: 14 amino acids. In DNA form, the CDR3 reads TGTGCCAGCAGTGGACAGGGCGGACAGAATGGCTACACCTTC. The encoded protein is CASSGQGGQNGYTF.

This chain joins TRBV6-5 and TRBJ1-5; D call uncertain. Germline CDR1 reads MNHEY; CDR2 reads SVGAGI. The CDR3 runs to 15 residues. With 0 bases removed from V and 4 bases from J, the gap between germline ends came to 10 bases. The CDR3 here is CASSYSRRSNQPQHF. In nucleotides, the CDR3 is TGTGCCAGCAGTTACTCCCGCAGGAGTAATCAGCCCCAGCATTTT.

V gene TRBV7-2 combines with J gene TRBJ2-1, with TRBD2 matching over 8 bases. V lost 5 bases and J lost 3; bases outside the gene matches: 9. The CDR3 has 16 amino acids. Germline V CDR1 and CDR2: SGHTA, FQGNSA. The CDR3 bases are TGTGCCAGCAGCCATGGGACTAGTAGTATCTACAATGAGCAGTTCTTC. This codes for CASSHGTSSIYNEQFF.

This clone turned up a few times. Other DNA sequences in this specimen translate into the identical CDR3. The CDR3 DNA is TGTGCCAGCAGTGAAGGGACAGGGGGCAACTATGGCTACACCTTC. It encodes CASSEGTGGNYGYTF. This chain connects TRBV6-1 to TRBJ1-2; 11 nucleotides match TRBD1. CDR1 and CDR2 (germline): MNHNS, SASEGT. The V segment lost 1 base and the J segment 2 bases; nucleotides outside the gene matches: 0. The CDR3 is 15 amino acids.

The chain joins TRBV5-4 to TRBJ2-3; D is perhaps TRBD2 (5 bases). Germline V gene data show CDR1 as SGHNT and CDR2 as YYREEE (reference sequence). The V end was cut by 4 bases, the J end by 1 base, with 25 bases between. This CDR3 spans 19 amino acids. CDR3 sequence reads: CASSGRDSAPVGRTDTQYF. DNA of the CDR3: TGTGCCAGCAGCGGCCGGGATTCAGCGCCAGTAGGGCGCACAGATACGCAGTATTTT.

Remarks on this clone: The germline gene is not matched at one end of the junction; a read error may be the cause. CDR3 region: CGSSIDLRAATQFNYGYTF. Here the CDR3 DNA reads TGTGGCAGTAGTATAGATCTACGGGCAGCTACACAATTCAACTATGGCTACACCTTC. The chain recombines TRBV19 with TRBJ1-2; D remains unclear. Germline CDR1 and CDR2: LNHDA and SQIVND (reference sequence). CDR3 length equals 19 residues.

The chain joins TRBV29-1 to TRBJ2-5; D remains unclear. Trimming took 0 bases from V and 0 from J, leaving 8 bases between them. Germline V lookup: CDR1 SQVTM, CDR2 ANQGSEA. The CDR3 consists of 14 residues. CDR3 loop: CSVEDQVDQETQYF. In nucleotides, the CDR3 is TGCAGCGTTGAAGATCAGGTAGACCAAGAGACCCAGTACTTC.

The J gene is TRBJ1-5, the V gene TRBV4-3; 10 bases map to TRBD1. Germline V lookup: CDR1 LGHNA, CDR2 YSLEER. This CDR3 has 15 residues. Unmatched junction bases numbered 5, after V lost 4 bases and J lost 5 bases. The CDR3 DNA reads as TGCGCCAGCAGCCTCGGGACAGGGGAATATCAGCCCCAGCATTTT. Protein product: CASSLGTGEYQPQHF.